This is a list of T cell receptor beta chains from one sample in a study of T cell repertoires in cytomegalovirus infection. TCRdb reprocessed the reads with MiXCR, giving one entry per CDR3 protein. The sample contains approximately 100,000 distinct CDR3 sequences, around 45% of which appear only once. Antigens of these TCRs are unknown. The sample consisted of CD8+ T cells from cultured PBMCs, taken from culture after CMV antigen stimulation. These receptors were taken from a human donor in good health (CMV status not recorded). Some clones in this sample may be carry-over from other donors' samples. Each CDR3 is given with its conserved first and last residue. The listing skips clone size in some rows; elsewhere it reads once, few, many or a size class.

clone_size j_call v_call cdr3_aa
- TRBJ1-2 TRBV27 CASRYRDAMGYTF
few TRBJ2-7 TRBV28 CASSKTGSSYEQYF
- TRBJ1-1 TRBV2 CASSEADRDTPNTEAFF
many TRBJ2-7 TRBV19 CATLDRLNYEQYF
- TRBJ2-3 TRBV18 CASSPHRSDSSSTDTQYF
few TRBJ2-3 TRBV2 CASSALGGIDTQYF
- TRBJ2-7 TRBV29-1 CSALDGYSYEQYF
many TRBJ2-7 TRBV11-1 CASSSPLAETYEQYF
once TRBJ1-4 TRBV6-6 CASSWDANEKLFF
- TRBJ2-1 TRBV11-2 CASSLVLAGERIF